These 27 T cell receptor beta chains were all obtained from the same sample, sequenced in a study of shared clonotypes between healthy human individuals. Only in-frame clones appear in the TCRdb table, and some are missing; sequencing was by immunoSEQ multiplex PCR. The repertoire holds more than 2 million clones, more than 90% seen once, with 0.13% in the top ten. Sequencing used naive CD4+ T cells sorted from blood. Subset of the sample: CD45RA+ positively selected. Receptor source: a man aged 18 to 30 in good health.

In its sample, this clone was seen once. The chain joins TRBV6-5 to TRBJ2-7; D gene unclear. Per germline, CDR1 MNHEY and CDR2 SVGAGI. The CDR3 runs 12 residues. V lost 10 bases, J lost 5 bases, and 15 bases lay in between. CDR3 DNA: TGTGCCACATCGCGTTCCGACCACGAGCAGTACTTC. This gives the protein CATSRSDHEQYF.

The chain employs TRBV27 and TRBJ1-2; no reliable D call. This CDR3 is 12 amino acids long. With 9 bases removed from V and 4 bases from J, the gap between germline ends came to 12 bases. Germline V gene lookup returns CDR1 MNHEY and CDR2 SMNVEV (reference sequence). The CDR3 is CASHGLPYGYTF. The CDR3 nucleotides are TGTGCCAGTCACGGTTTGCCCTATGGCTACACCTTC.

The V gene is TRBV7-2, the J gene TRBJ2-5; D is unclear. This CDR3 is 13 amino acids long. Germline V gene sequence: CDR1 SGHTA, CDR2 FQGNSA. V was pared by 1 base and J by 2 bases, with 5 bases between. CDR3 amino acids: CASSLEEQETQYF. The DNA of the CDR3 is TGTGCCAGCAGCTTAGAGGAGCAAGAGACCCAGTACTTC.

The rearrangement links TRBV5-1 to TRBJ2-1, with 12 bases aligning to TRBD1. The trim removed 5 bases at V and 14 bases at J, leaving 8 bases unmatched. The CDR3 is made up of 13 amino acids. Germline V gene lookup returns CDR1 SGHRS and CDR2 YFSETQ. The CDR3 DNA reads TGCGCCAGCAGACACGGGACAGGGGGCGCAGAGTTCTTC. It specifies CASRHGTGGAEFF.

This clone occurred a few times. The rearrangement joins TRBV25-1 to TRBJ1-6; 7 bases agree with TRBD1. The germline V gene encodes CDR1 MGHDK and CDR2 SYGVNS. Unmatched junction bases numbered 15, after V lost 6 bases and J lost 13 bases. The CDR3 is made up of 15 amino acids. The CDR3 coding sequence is TGTGCCAGCAGAGAAGCCGGGACAGACTTAGGGCCCCTCCACTTT. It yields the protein CASREAGTDLGPLHF.

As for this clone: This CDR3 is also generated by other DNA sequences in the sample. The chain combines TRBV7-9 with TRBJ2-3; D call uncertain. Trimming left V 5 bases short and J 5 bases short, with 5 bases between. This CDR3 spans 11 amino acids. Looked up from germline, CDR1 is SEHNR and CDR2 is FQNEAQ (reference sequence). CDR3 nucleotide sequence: TGTGCCAGCAGCCCGAGAGATACGCAGTATTTT. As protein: CASSPRDTQYF.

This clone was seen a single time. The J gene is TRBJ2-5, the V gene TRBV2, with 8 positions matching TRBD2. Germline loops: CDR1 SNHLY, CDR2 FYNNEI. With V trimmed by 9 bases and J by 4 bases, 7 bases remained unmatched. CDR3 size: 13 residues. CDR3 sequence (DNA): TGTGCCAGGAGCGGGAGAACTGCAGAGACCCAGTACTTC. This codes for CARSGRTAETQYF. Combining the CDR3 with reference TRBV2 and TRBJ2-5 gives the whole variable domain EPEVTQTPSHQVTQMGQEVILRCVPISNHLYFYWYRQILGQKVEFLVSFYNNEISEKSEIFDDQFSVERPDGSNFTLKIRSTKLEDSAMYFCARSGRTAETQYFGPGTRLLVL.

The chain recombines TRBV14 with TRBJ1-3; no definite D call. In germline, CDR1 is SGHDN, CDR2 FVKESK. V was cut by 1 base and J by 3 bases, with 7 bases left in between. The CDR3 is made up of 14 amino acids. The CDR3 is CASSQGAGGNTIYF. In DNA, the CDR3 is TGTGCCAGCAGCCAAGGGGCGGGTGGAAACACCATATATTTT.

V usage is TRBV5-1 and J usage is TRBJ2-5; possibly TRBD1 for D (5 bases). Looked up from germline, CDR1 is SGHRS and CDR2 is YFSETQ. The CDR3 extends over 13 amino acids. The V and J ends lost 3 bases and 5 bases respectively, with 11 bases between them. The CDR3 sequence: CASSSLGPETQYF. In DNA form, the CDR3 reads TGCGCCAGCAGCTCATTGGGGCCGGAGACCCAGTACTTC.

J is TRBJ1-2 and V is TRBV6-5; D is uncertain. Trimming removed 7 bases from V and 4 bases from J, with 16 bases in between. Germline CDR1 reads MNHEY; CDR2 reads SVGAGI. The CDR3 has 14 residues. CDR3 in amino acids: CASTSSGSGYGYTF. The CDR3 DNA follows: TGTGCCAGCACTAGTTCCGGTTCGGGCTATGGCTACACCTTC.

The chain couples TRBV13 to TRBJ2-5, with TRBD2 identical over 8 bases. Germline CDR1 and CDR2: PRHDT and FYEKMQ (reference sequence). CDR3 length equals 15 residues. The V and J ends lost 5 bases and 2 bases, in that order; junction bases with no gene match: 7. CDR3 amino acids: CASSRQREKQETQYF. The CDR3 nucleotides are TGTGCCAGCAGCCGTCAGCGGGAGAAACAAGAGACCCAGTACTTC. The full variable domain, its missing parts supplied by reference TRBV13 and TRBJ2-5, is AAGVIQSPRHLIKEKRETATLKCYPIPRHDTVYWYQQGPGQDPQFLISFYEKMQSDKGSIPDRFSAQQFSDYHSELNMSSLELGDSALYFCASSRQREKQETQYFGPGTRLLVL.

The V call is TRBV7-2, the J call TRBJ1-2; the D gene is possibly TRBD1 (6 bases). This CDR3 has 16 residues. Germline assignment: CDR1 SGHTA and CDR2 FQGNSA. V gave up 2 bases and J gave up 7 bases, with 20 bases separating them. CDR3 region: CASSLSGQGPLGGYTF. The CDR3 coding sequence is TGTGCCAGCAGCTTAAGTGGGCAGGGGCCACTGGGTGGCTACACCTTC.

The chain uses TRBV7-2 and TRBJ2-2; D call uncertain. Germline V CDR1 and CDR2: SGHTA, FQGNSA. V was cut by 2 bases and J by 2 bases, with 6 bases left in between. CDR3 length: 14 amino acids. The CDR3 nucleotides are TGTGCCAGCAGCTTATGGGAAAACACCGGGGAGCTGTTTTTT. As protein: CASSLWENTGELFF.

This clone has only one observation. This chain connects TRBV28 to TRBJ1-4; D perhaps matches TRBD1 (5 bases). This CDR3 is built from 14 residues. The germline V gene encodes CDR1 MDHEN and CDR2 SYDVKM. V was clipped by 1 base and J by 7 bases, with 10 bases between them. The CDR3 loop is CASSLSGTGEKLFF. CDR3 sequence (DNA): TGTGCCAGCAGTTTATCAGGGACCGGTGAAAAACTGTTTTTT.

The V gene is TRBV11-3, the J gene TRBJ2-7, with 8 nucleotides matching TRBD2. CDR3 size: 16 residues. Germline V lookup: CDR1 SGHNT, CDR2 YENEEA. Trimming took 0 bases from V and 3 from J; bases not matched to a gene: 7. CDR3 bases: TGTGCCAGCAGCTTAGATACGGGGGGGACCCACTACGAGCAGTACTTC. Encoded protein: CASSLDTGGTHYEQYF.

CDR3 sequence (DNA): TGCGCCAGCAGCTGGAGACTAGCGGGAGGGAGTACCGGGGAGCTGTTTTTT. This sequence encodes CASSWRLAGGSTGELFF. The chain joins TRBV5-1 to TRBJ2-2; TRBD2 matches at 14 bases. The CDR3 is 17 residues long. Germline V gene lookup returns CDR1 SGHRS and CDR2 YFSETQ. Trimming removed 3 bases from V and 5 bases from J; junction bases left unmatched: 6.

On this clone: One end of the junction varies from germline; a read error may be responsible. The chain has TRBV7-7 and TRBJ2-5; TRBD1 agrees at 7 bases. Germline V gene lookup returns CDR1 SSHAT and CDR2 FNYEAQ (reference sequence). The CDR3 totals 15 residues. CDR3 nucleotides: TGTGCTAGCAGCTCAGGGGGTGATTCATCGGAGACCCAGTACTTC. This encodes CASSSGGDSSETQYF.

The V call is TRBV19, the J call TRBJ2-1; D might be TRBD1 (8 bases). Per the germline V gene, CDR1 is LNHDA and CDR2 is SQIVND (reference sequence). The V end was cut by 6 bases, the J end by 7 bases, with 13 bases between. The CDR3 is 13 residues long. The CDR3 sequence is CASRNRGGNEQFF. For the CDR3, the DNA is TGTGCCAGTAGGAACAGGGGGGGGAATGAGCAGTTCTTC.

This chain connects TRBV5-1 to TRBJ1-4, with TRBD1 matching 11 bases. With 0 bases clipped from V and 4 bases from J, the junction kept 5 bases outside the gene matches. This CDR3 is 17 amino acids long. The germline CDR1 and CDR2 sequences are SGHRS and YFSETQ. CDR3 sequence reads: CASSLGTGGRYNEKLFF. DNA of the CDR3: TGCGCCAGCAGCTTGGGGACAGGGGGCCGTTATAATGAAAAACTGTTTTTT.

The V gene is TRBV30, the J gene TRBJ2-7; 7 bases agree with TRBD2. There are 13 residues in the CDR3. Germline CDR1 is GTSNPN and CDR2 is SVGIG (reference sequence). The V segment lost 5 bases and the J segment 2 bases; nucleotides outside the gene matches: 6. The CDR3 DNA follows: TGTGCCTGGGCCAAGGGGAGGGCCTACGAGCAGTACTTC. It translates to CAWAKGRAYEQYF. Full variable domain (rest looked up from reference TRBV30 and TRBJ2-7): SQTIHQWPATLVQPVGSPLSLECTVEGTSNPNLYWYRQAAGRGLQLLFYSVGIGQISSEVPQNLSASRPQDRQFILSSKKLLLSDSGFYLCAWAKGRAYEQYFGPGTRLTVT.

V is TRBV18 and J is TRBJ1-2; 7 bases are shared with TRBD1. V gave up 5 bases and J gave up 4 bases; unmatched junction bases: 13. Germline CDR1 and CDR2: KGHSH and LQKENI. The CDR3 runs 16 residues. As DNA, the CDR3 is TGTGCCAGCTCAGCCTTAACTACAGGGGCCAGCTATGGCTACACCTTC. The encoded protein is CASSALTTGASYGYTF. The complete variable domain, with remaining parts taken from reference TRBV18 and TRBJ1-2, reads NAGVMQNPRHLVRRRGQEARLRCSPMKGHSHVYWYRQLPEEGLKFMVYLQKENIIDESGMPKERFSAEFPKEGPSILRIQQVVRGDSAAYFCASSALTTGASYGYTFGSGTRLTVV.

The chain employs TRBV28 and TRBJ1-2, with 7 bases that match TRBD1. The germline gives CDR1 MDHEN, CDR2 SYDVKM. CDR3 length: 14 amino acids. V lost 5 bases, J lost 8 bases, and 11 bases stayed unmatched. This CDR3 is CASSVGQVVSGYTF. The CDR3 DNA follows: TGTGCCAGCAGTGTTGGACAGGTGGTATCAGGCTACACCTTC.

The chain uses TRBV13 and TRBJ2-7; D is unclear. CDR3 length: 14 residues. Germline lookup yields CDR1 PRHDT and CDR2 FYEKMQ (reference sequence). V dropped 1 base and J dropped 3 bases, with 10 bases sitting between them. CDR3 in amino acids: CASSLANSYYEQYF. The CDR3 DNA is TGTGCCAGCAGCTTAGCCAATTCTTACTACGAGCAGTACTTC.

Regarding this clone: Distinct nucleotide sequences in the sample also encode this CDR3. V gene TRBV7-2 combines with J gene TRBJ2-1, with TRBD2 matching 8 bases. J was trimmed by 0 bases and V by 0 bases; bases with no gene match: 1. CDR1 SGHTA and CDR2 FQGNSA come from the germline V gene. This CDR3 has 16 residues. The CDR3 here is CASSLAAGGSYNEQFF. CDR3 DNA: TGTGCCAGCAGCTTAGCCGCGGGGGGCTCCTACAATGAGCAGTTCTTC.

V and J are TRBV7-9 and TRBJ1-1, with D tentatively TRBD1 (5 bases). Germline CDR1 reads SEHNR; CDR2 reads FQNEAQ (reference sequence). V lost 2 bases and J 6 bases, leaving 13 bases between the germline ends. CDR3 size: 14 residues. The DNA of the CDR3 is TGTGCCAGCAGCTTAATGGGGGGAGTTCCTGAAGCTTTCTTT. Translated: CASSLMGGVPEAFF.

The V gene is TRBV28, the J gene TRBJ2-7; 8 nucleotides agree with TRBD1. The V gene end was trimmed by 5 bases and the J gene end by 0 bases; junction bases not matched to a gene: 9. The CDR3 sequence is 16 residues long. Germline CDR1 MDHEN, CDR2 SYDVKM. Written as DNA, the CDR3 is TGTGCCAGCAGTAATTCGGACAGGGAGGCCTCCTACGAGCAGTACTTC. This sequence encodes CASSNSDREASYEQYF.

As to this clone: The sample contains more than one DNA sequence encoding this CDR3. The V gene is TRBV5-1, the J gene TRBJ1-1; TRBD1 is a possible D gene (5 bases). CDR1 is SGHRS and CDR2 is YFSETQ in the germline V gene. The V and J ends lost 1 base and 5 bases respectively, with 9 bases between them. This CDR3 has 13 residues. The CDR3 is CASSLQEGTEAFF. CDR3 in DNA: TGCGCCAGCAGCTTGCAGGAGGGGACTGAAGCTTTCTTT.